This T cell receptor beta chain is drawn from a study of T-cell reconstitution after alpha-beta-depleted transplantation in children (dated by TCRdb to 2016 to 2017). Context from the whole study: T-cell immune reconstitution after TCRalphabeta/CD19-depleted allogeneic hematopoietic cell transplantation in children was quantitatively tracked in the study by means of TCR repertoire profiling.

From the cysteine through the phenylalanine, the CDR3 covers 16 amino acids. Just the 48-base CDR3 DNA is kept, in frame starting at base 1. Trimmed from V: 3 bases; trimmed from J: 6 bases; junction bases lacking a gene match: 10. Remarks on this clonotype: It lacks a known antigen. Nothing much larger sits one base from this clone, and base qualities are not available.

The library relied on PCR. The sequencing machine was an Illumina HiSeq 2500. TCR libraries were prepared with molecular barcoding, using unique molecular identifiers to normalize TCRbeta repertoire quantification. In-frame beta chains were kept once TCRdb had trimmed the public reads at Q25 with fastp and called clones with MiXCR. All rows with the same CDR3 protein become a single entry with the most common DNA and genes. The sample profile shows approximately 640,000 distinct CDR3 sequences; around a sixth of them were found once. The ten most abundant clones make up 0.8% to 1.1% of the sample. The sequences come from PBMCs from the stem cell graft donor, collected from the stem cell graft. The sequence derives from a human donor who donated a stem cell graft to a child with acute myeloid leukemia. The rearranged chain carries TRBV7-1 and TRBJ2-1; TRBD2 fits 8 bases in the junction. TRBV7-1 is assigned to the ORF class and has an uncertain function. The DNA reads as follows: TGTGCCAGCAGCTCGAGCGGGGGAGGCACCGCCAATGAGCAGTTCTTC. This gives the protein CASSSSGGGTANEQFF.